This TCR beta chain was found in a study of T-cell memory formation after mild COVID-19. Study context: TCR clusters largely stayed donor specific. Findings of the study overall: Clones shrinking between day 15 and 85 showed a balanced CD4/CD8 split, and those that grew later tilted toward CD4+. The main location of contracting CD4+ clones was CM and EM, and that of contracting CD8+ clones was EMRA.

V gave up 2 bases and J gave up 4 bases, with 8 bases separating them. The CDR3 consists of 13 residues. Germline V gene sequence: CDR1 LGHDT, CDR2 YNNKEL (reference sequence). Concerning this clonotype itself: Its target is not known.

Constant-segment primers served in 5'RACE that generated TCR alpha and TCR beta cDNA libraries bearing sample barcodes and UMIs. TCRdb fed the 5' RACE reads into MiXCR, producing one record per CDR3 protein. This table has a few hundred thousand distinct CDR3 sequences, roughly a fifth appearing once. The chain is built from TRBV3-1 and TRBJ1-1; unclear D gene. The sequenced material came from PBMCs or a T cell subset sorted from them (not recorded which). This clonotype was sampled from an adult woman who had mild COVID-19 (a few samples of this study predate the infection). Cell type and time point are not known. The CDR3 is CASSQRWSTEAFF. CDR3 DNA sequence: TGTGCCAGCAGCCAACGGTGGAGCACTGAAGCTTTCTTT.